This T cell receptor (beta chain) was found in a study of cytomegalovirus exposure and HLA in healthy donors. Germline CDR1 and CDR2: MNHNS and SASEGT. V shed 10 bases and J shed 4 bases, with 10 bases lying between them. This CDR3 contains 12 residues. The study, taken as a whole, reports: Earlier analysis found most TCR beta V segments productive about 87% or about 30% of the time. Donor immune exposure was known only as CMV serostatus.

For this clone: Its specificity is not known.

PCR amplification relied on 60 Vbeta primers (plus 13 Jbeta primers). Using immunoSEQ multiplex PCR, the repertoire was profiled, and TCRdb retains in-frame clones only, with some absent. The sample lists under 150,000 clones, about 78% occurring once. The sequence derives from a human donor in good health. The chain combines TRBV6-1 with TRBJ2-2; D is undetermined. The sample comprised PBMCs. The CDR3 bases are TGTGCCACCGGTCCGGGCACCGGGGAGCTGTTTTTT. Amino acids: CATGPGTGELFF.